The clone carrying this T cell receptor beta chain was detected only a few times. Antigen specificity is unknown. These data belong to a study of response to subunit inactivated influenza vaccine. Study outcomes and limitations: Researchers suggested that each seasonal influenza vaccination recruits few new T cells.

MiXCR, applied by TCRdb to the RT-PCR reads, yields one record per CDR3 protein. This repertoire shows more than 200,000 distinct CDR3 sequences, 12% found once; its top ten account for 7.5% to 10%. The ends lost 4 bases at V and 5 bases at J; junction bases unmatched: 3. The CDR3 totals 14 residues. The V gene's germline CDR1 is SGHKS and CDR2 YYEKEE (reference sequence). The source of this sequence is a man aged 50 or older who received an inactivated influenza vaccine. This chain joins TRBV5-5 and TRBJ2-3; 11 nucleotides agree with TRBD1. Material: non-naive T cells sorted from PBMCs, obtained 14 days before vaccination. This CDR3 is CASSKDRGRDTQYF. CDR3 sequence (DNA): TGTGCCAGCAGCAAGGACAGGGGGCGAGATACGCAGTATTTT.